This passage covers 31 T cell receptor beta chains from one sample sequenced in a study of regulatory T cells in long-lasting Graves disease. With iRepertoire HTBI primers and Arm-PCR of CDR3 regions, TCR beta libraries were built. MiXCR was run by TCRdb on the multiplex PCR reads, yielding one entry per CDR3 protein. The top ten clones hold about 20% of a sample with around 400,000 distinct CDR3 sequences, about 16% of them seen once. Time point denoted: newly diagnosed GD, antithyroid drugs for less than 3 months. RNA isolated from PBMCs was used to make the TCR library. The sequencing here drew on peripheral blood mononuclear cells (PBMCs), taken at new diagnosis, from a patient treated with antithyroid drugs. These receptors were taken from a female donor with Graves disease.

In this sample, this clonotype turned up many times. The V call is TRBV9, the J call TRBJ1-1, with D uncertain. Germline CDR1 reads SGDLS; CDR2 reads YYNGEE. Trimming removed 3 bases from V and 2 bases from J, with 11 bases in between. There are 14 residues in the CDR3. CDR3 in amino acids: CASSGTIENTEAFF. CDR3 DNA sequence: TGTGCCAGCAGCGGAACCATCGAAAACACTGAAGCTTTCTTT.

This clonotype was detected ten times or more. The chain uses TRBV7-6 and TRBJ1-5; TRBD1 aligns across 7 bases. This CDR3 comprises 14 residues. Germline V gives CDR1 SGHVS, CDR2 FNYEAQ. V was pared by 5 bases and J by 1 base, with 2 bases of the junction left unmatched. Here the CDR3 DNA reads TGTGCCAGCAGCGTGGGACAGAGCAATCAGCCCCAGCATTTT. This encodes CASSVGQSNQPQHF.

A word on this clonotype: Being one base from a much bigger clone, this may be a read error. This chain connects TRBV7-3 to TRBJ2-5, with D possibly matching TRBD1 (6 bases). CDR1 and CDR2 (germline): SGHTA, FQGTGA. This CDR3 contains 13 residues. The V end lost 5 bases, the J end lost 3 bases, and 10 bases lay between the germline ends. Here the CDR3 DNA reads TGTGCCAGCAGCCCCCACAGGGAAGAGACCCAGTACTTC. This codes for CASSPHREETQYF. Looking up the rest from reference TRBV7-3 and TRBJ2-5 gives the full variable domain: GAGVSQTPSNKVTEKGKYVELRCDPISGHTALYWYRQSLGQGPEFLIYFQGTGAADDSGLPNDRFFAVRPEGSVSTLKIQRTERGDSAVYLCASSPHREETQYFGPGTRLLVL.

This rearrangement joins TRBV24-1 to TRBJ2-1, with D possibly TRBD1 on 5 matching bases. The CDR3 is made up of 15 amino acids. From germline, CDR1 is KGHDR and CDR2 SFDVKD. Deletions cut 7 bases from V and 5 bases from J, with 17 bases between. The CDR3 region has the DNA TGTGCCACCAGCCCTACCCAGGGTATGGACAATGAGCAGTTCTTC. Translation gives CATSPTQGMDNEQFF.

The sample holds many counts of this clonotype. The chain carries TRBV19 and TRBJ2-7, with D tentatively TRBD1 (7 bases). Germline V gene sequence: CDR1 LNHDA, CDR2 SQIVND (reference sequence). Trimming shortened V by 5 bases and J by 3 bases, and 14 bases separated the two germline ends. The CDR3 has 14 residues. CDR3 nucleotide sequence: TGTGCCAGTAGTCCCGGAGGGGGCGGCTACGAGCAGTACTTC. Its translation is CASSPGGGGYEQYF.

This clonotype was counted at least ten times. V is TRBV7-2 and J is TRBJ1-1; D is undetermined. The CDR3 is 14 residues long. V was shortened by 3 bases and J by 0 bases, with 8 bases between the two germline ends. Germline CDR1 is SGHTA and CDR2 is FQGNSA. CDR3 nucleotide sequence: TGTGCCAGCAGCTTCGCCGAGGTGAACACTGAAGCTTTCTTT. Its protein product is CASSFAEVNTEAFF.

The genes are TRBV5-6 and TRBJ1-1; TRBD1 aligns across 8 bases. This CDR3 contains 13 residues. Germline assignment: CDR1 SGHDT and CDR2 YYEEEE. Germline trimming cut 7 bases from V and 7 bases from J; bases unmatched to any gene: 9. The CDR3 bases are TGTGCCAGCTCCCGTGACAGGGGTGGTGAAGCTTTCTTT. Amino acids: CASSRDRGGEAFF.

This clonotype was picked up many times. The chain combines TRBV24-1 with TRBJ1-1; 8 positions match TRBD1. Germline CDR1 KGHDR, CDR2 SFDVKD. After removal of 12 bases from V and 4 bases from J, the junction contained 9 bases not matched to a gene. The length of the CDR3 is 13 residues. CDR3 bases: TGTGCCGTATCGGACAGGGTCGGCACTGAAGCTTTCTTT. Protein product: CAVSDRVGTEAFF.

In its sample, this clonotype was seen many times. V usage is TRBV5-1 and J usage is TRBJ1-1; TRBD1 agrees at 8 bases. Germline V CDR1 and CDR2: SGHRS, YFSETQ. Losses at the gene ends were 3 bases for V and 4 bases for J; bases not matched to a gene: 5. CDR3 length equals 14 residues. CDR3 nucleotide sequence: TGCGCCAGCAGCTACGGGACAGGTCTCACTGAAGCTTTCTTT. Protein product: CASSYGTGLTEAFF. Full variable domain (remainder filled in from reference TRBV5-1 and TRBJ1-1): KAGVTQTPRYLIKTRGQQVTLSCSPISGHRSVSWYQQTPGQGLQFLFEYFSETQRNKGNFPGRFSGRQFSNSRSEMNVSTLELGDSALYLCASSYGTGLTEAFFGQGTRLTVV.

Ten or more counts support this clonotype. V usage is TRBV20-1 and J usage is TRBJ1-1, with D hard to call. The CDR3 runs to 11 residues. Germline V gives CDR1 DFQATT, CDR2 SNEGSKA (reference sequence). Trimming pared 2 bases from V and 7 bases from J, leaving 8 bases between. This CDR3 is CSARPRLEAFF. CDR3 in DNA: TGCAGTGCTAGACCTAGACTTGAAGCTTTCTTT.

Many counts were recorded for this clonotype. J is TRBJ1-6 and V is TRBV6-5, with unresolved D. Germline V lookup: CDR1 MNHEY, CDR2 SVGAGI. Trimming took off 0 bases at V and 4 bases at J, with 13 bases between the two ends. The CDR3 spans 17 residues. The CDR3 here is CASSYSIGENYNSPLHF. The CDR3 DNA follows: TGTGCCAGCAGTTACTCGATTGGGGAAAATTATAATTCACCCCTCCACTTT.

This clonotype has at least ten counts. This sequence joins TRBV7-2 and TRBJ1-1, with a tentative D call TRBD1 (5 bases). The germline gives CDR1 SGHTA, CDR2 FQGNSA. Trimming shortened V by 10 bases and J by 1 base, and 13 bases separated the two germline ends. CDR3 length equals 13 residues. CDR3 sequence reads: CATRTFSNTEAFF. The CDR3 nucleotides are TGTGCCACGAGGACATTTTCGAACACTGAAGCTTTCTTT.

The chain is built from TRBV3-1 and TRBJ1-5; no reliable D call. This CDR3 region has 15 residues. V was cut by 1 base and J by 2 bases, with 9 bases left in between. Per the germline V gene, CDR1 is LGHDT and CDR2 is YNNKEL (reference sequence). The CDR3 reads CASSQGTPGNQPQHF. The CDR3, as DNA: TGTGCCAGCAGCCAAGGGACGCCCGGCAATCAGCCCCAGCATTTT.

This clonotype was counted between two and nine times. V and J are TRBV7-6 and TRBJ2-3; D remains unclear. The CDR3 is made up of 13 amino acids. The germline gives CDR1 SGHVS, CDR2 FNYEAQ. Trimming stripped 2 bases from V and 4 bases from J, with 7 bases between. CDR3 region: CASSLIRPDTQYF. The CDR3 nucleotides read TGTGCCAGCAGCTTAATCCGTCCAGATACGCAGTATTTT.

This clonotype was counted only a few times. The J gene is TRBJ2-5, the V gene TRBV12-3 or TRBV12-4; TRBD1 might be the D (5 bases). The V and J ends lost 5 bases and 5 bases respectively, with 15 bases between them. The CDR3 has 14 amino acids. CDR3 amino acids: CASSPWGGWETQYF. DNA of the CDR3: TGTGCCAGCAGTCCCTGGGGCGGTTGGGAGACCCAGTACTTC.

This chain's CDR3 is CAWSVMSGRSYNEQFF. CDR3 coding DNA: TGTGCCTGGAGTGTAATGTCGGGAAGGTCCTACAATGAGCAGTTCTTC. This rearrangement joins TRBV30 to TRBJ2-1; D is perhaps TRBD2 (5 bases). Germline CDR1 is GTSNPN and CDR2 is SVGIG (reference sequence). The CDR3 is 16 amino acids. V lost 0 bases and J lost 1, with 13 bases in between.

The rearrangement joins TRBV12-3 or TRBV12-4 to TRBJ2-2; 9 nucleotides match TRBD1. The CDR3 spans 15 residues. The V and J ends lost 6 bases and 4 bases, in that order; junction bases with no gene match: 6. The CDR3 bases are TGTGCCAGCAGGGACAGGGGCGGAATCACCGGGGAGCTGTTTTTT. As protein: CASRDRGGITGELFF.

This clonotype was detected many times. The rearrangement links TRBV7-9 to TRBJ2-3; 11 positions match TRBD1. The CDR3 spans 18 residues. V lost 5 bases, J lost 4 bases, and 14 bases stayed unmatched. CDR1 is SEHNR and CDR2 is FQNEAQ in the germline V gene (reference sequence). The CDR3: CASSEGVWTGGIPDTQYF. In DNA, the CDR3 is TGTGCCAGCAGCGAGGGGGTCTGGACAGGGGGCATCCCAGATACGCAGTATTTT. Full variable domain (rest looked up from reference TRBV7-9 and TRBJ2-3): DTGVSQNPRHKITKRGQNVTFRCDPISEHNRLYWYRQTLGQGPEFLTYFQNEAQLEKSRLLSDRFSAERPKGSFSTLEIQRTEQGDSAMYLCASSEGVWTGGIPDTQYFGPGTRLTVL.

This clonotype was counted many times. CDR3 sequence reads: CASSPGGRNTEAFF. The CDR3 coding sequence is TGTGCCAGCAGTCCAGGGGGAAGGAACACTGAAGCTTTCTTT. The chain combines TRBV28 with TRBJ1-1; 7 bases agree with TRBD1. Losses at the gene ends were 5 bases for V and 1 base for J; bases not matched to a gene: 4. The CDR3 sequence is 14 residues long. Germline V lookup: CDR1 MDHEN, CDR2 SYDVKM.

About this clonotype: A much larger clone differs by one base, so this may be a read error. This chain uses TRBV12-3 or TRBV12-4 with TRBJ2-7, with a tentative D call TRBD1 (7 bases). The CDR3 loop spans 15 amino acids. V was pared by 2 bases and J by 3 bases, with 14 bases between. In DNA, the CDR3 is TGTGCCAGCAGTTTATTCCAGGGGGACTTCTACGAGCAGTACTTC. Amino acids: CASSLFQGDFYEQYF.

This clonotype showed up many times. The chain carries TRBV5-6 and TRBJ1-3; D is perhaps TRBD1 (5 bases). This CDR3 region has 15 residues. The germline gives CDR1 SGHDT, CDR2 YYEEEE. V lost 0 bases, J lost 8 bases, and 15 bases lay in between. The CDR3 DNA reads as TGTGCCAGCAGCTTGGACGGACATACTAGAGACACCATATATTTT. Protein: CASSLDGHTRDTIYF. Looking up the rest from reference TRBV5-6 and TRBJ1-3 gives the full variable domain: DAGVTQSPTHLIKTRGQQVTLRCSPKSGHDTVSWYQQALGQGPQFIFQYYEEEERQRGNFPDRFSGHQFPNYSSELNVNALLLGDSALYLCASSLDGHTRDTIYFGEGSWLTVV.

This clonotype was recorded at least ten times. V and J are TRBV5-1 and TRBJ2-1; D possibly corresponds to TRBD1 (5 bases). CDR1 SGHRS and CDR2 YFSETQ come from the germline V gene. The CDR3 sequence is 14 residues long. V lost 5 bases and J 5 bases, leaving 14 bases between the germline ends. The CDR3, as DNA: TGCGCCAGCAGGAGGCAGGGAATAGACAATGAGCAGTTCTTC. This translates into CASRRQGIDNEQFF.

This clonotype appeared many times. The V call is TRBV2, the J call TRBJ1-1; TRBD1 is a possible D gene (5 bases). Germline V gene sequence: CDR1 SNHLY, CDR2 FYNNEI. The length of the CDR3 is 13 residues. V lost 7 bases and J lost 2, with 11 bases in between. This CDR3 is CASNGGINTEAFF. CDR3 DNA: TGTGCCAGCAACGGGGGTATTAACACTGAAGCTTTCTTT.

This clonotype has ten or more counts. V usage is TRBV28 and J usage is TRBJ2-7; 12 bases are a match to TRBD2. V shed 6 bases, J shed 3 bases, and the junction held 9 bases outside the gene matches. The CDR3 runs 16 residues. Germline CDR1 and CDR2: MDHEN and SYDVKM. In nucleotides, the CDR3 is TGTGCCAGCAGGGTACCGGGACTAGCGGGCCACTACGAGCAGTACTTC. It translates to CASRVPGLAGHYEQYF.

The table lists this clonotype with many counts. The chain joins TRBV6-2 or TRBV6-3 to TRBJ2-1; D is perhaps TRBD1 or TRBD2 (5 bases each). Trimming removed 6 bases at V and 9 bases at J, with 15 bases between. Germline V lookup: CDR1 MNHEY, CDR2 SVGEGT. The CDR3 contains 13 residues. Written as DNA, the CDR3 is TGTGCCAGCAGATTGAACCGGGGCCTTGAGCAGTTCTTC. It yields the protein CASRLNRGLEQFF.

In the case of this clonotype: A single base separates this from a much larger clone, so it may be a read error. The gene calls are TRBV13 and TRBJ2-7; no definite D call. CDR1 and CDR2 (germline): PRHDT, FYEKMQ (reference sequence). This CDR3 region has 12 residues. CDR3 amino acids: CASSPRAGERYF. CDR3 coding DNA: TGTGCCAGCAGCCCACGGGCAGGCGAGCGGTACTTC.

This clonotype occurred many times. The J gene is TRBJ1-1, the V gene TRBV7-3; tentatively, D is TRBD1 (5 bases). V lost 1 base to trimming and J lost 3 bases, with 27 bases between them. Germline CDR1 SGHTA, CDR2 FQGTGA. The length of the CDR3 is 20 residues. CDR3 DNA sequence: TGTGCCAGCAGCTTAAGGCCCCCCCGGGGGGAGTCAAAGGTGGACACTGAAGCTTTCTTT. Amino acid sequence: CASSLRPPRGESKVDTEAFF.

This clonotype was counted a single time. This may come from a read error, since a much larger clone is one base off. The gene calls are TRBV15 and TRBJ2-1; the D gene is possibly TRBD2 (6 bases). Germline V gene sequence: CDR1 LNHNV, CDR2 YYDKDF (reference sequence). The CDR3 has 16 residues. Trimming stripped 8 bases from V and 10 bases from J, with 27 bases between. The CDR3 loop is CATQEWELAALGEQFF. CDR3 DNA: TGTGCCACCCAAGAGTGGGAACTAGCAGCATTGGGGGAGCAGTTCTTC.

In its sample, this clonotype was seen many times. The chain employs TRBV20-1 and TRBJ1-5; D is possibly TRBD1 (6 bases). Trimming left V 1 base short and J 4 bases short, with 14 bases between. CDR1 is DFQATT, CDR2 SNEGSKA, per germline (reference sequence). The CDR3 extends over 15 amino acids. The CDR3 is CSARVPGDGNQPQHF. CDR3 bases: TGCAGTGCTAGAGTCCCAGGGGATGGGAATCAGCCCCAGCATTTT.

This clonotype has ten or more counts. The genes are TRBV9 and TRBJ1-6; D gene unclear. The germline V gene encodes CDR1 SGDLS and CDR2 YYNGEE. CDR3 length: 12 residues. V lost 0 bases to trimming and J lost 9 bases, with 4 bases between them. The DNA of the CDR3 is TGTGCCAGCAGCGTAGAGACTTCACCCCTCCACTTT. Its translation: CASSVETSPLHF.

A few counts support this clonotype. The chain employs TRBV3-1 and TRBJ2-6; D unclear. CDR1 and CDR2 (germline): LGHDT, YNNKEL (reference sequence). The CDR3 spans 17 residues. V lost 0 bases and J 1 base, leaving 10 bases between the germline ends. The CDR3 bases are TGTGCCAGCAGCCAAGATGAGAGAAGATCTGGGGCCAACGTCCTGACTTTC. Residues: CASSQDERRSGANVLTF.